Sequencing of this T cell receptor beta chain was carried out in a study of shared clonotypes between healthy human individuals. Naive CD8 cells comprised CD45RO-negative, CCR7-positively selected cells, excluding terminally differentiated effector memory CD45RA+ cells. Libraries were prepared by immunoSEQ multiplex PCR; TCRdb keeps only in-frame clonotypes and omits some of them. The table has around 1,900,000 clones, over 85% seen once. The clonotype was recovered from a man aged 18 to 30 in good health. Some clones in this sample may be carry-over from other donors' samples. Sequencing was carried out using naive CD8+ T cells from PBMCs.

CDR3 DNA sequence: TGTGCCAGCAGCTTGGACCTGTCCGGTAGCACAGATACGCAGTATTTT. This encodes CASSLDLSGSTDTQYF. V usage is TRBV5-4 and J usage is TRBJ2-3; D ambiguous. The CDR3 runs 16 residues. V lost 0 bases to trimming and J lost 0 bases, with 11 bases between them. Germline CDR1 SGHNT, CDR2 YYREEE (reference sequence). The whole variable domain, filled in from reference TRBV5-4 and TRBJ2-3, reads ETGVTQSPTHLIKTRGQQVTLRCSSQSGHNTVSWYQQALGQGPQFIFQYYREEENGRGNFPPRFSGLQFPNYSSELNVNALELDDSALYLCASSLDLSGSTDTQYFGPGTRLTVL.